This T cell receptor beta chain was found in a study of blood T cell repertoires in COVID-19 (dated by TCRdb to the early 2020s). For context, the study as a whole: The collaborator samples originated in the United States, Italy and Spain and spanned the acute and convalescent phases of COVID-19. Samples came from the ongoing ImmuneRACE study (first 160 participants) plus 1,254 subjects from 6 global collaborators. Subjects who had been exposed to COVID-19, were actively infected with it, or had recovered from it provided the deeply sampled blood TCRbeta repertoires that made up the dataset. The repertoires were released in a freely available public database intended as a resource for research on the immune response to SARS-CoV-2. The prospective study material was composed of cDNA or gDNA derived from T cells, B-cell-depleted T cells, or PBMCs. Where available, HLA class I and class II types were obtained from metadata supplied by the sample provider rather than from assay-based typing. Nearly every sample came with metadata listing a de-identified subject ID, COVID-19 status, age in years and sex.

Notes on this clone: Its antigen is unknown. Base qualities are not at hand, and no much larger clone is one base apart.

The collaborating institutions used their own protocols to collect whole blood in K2EDTA tubes. For TCRbeta analysis, collaborator samples were shipped as frozen whole blood, as isolated PBMCs, or as DNA extracted from either sample type. From its cysteine to its phenylalanine, the CDR3 spans 17 amino acids. Left in the record is the CDR3 DNA by itself, 51 bases read in frame from the first base. V is cut by 0 bases and J by 1 base, and the space between the germline ends is 13 bases. In the germline V gene, CDR1 corresponds to SGDLS and CDR2 to YYNGEE. TCRbeta CDR3 regions were amplified from genomic DNA using the immunoSEQ Assay, a bias-controlled multiplex PCR. As for the original processing: The number of nucleated cells in each sample was estimated by amplification of reference gene primers within the assay. To quantify the absolute abundance of each unique TCRbeta CDR3 rearrangement, sequence reads were collapsed and filtered. For each sample, productive Simpson clonality was calculated by taking the square root of Simpson's diversity index across productive rearrangements. This immuneACCESS table, as held by TCRdb, lists in-frame sequences with V and J called but not all clones. Of the missing ones, under half trace to an unresolved V gene in checked studies; the others have no known cause. V, J and clone size reflect that table, while D and trimming were determined from the DNA. This sample comprises approximately 97,000 clones, about 91% of them detected only once. About 4% of the sample is in the top ten clones.

General findings and caveats noted by the study authors: The quantity of clinical and demographic metadata differed by source and by participant and was supplied without curation.

The chain uses TRBV9 and TRBJ2-2; TRBD2 is a weak D gene call, 5 bases matching. The receptor was isolated from a man younger than 30 with acute or convalescent COVID-19. The sample was peripheral blood. The DNA sequence follows: TGTGCCAGCAGCGTAGTCCCCCGGGGTAAGAACACCGGGGAGCTGTTTTTT. This encodes CASSVVPRGKNTGELFF.